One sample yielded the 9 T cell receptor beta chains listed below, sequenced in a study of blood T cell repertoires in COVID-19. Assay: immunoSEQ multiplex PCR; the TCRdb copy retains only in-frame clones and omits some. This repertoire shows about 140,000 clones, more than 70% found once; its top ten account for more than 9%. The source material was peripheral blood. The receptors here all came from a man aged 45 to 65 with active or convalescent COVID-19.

The CDR3 sequence: CASSRGLAGVWGANIQYF. DNA of the CDR3: TGTGCCAGCAGTAGAGGACTAGCGGGAGTTTGGGGGGCAAACATTCAGTACTTC. V is TRBV6-2 or TRBV6-3 and J is TRBJ2-4; 13 nucleotides match TRBD2. V shed 5 bases, J shed 6 bases, and the junction held 13 bases outside the gene matches. This CDR3 has 18 residues. Germline lookup yields CDR1 MNHEY and CDR2 SVGEGT.

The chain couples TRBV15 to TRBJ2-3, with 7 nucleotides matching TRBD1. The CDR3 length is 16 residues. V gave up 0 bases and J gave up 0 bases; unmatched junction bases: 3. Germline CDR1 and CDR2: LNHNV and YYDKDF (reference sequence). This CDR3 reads CATSRDGQASTDTQYF. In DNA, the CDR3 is TGTGCCACCAGCAGAGATGGACAGGCCAGCACAGATACGCAGTATTTT. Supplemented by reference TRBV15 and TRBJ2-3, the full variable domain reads DAMVIQNPRYQVTQFGKPVTLSCSQTLNHNVMYWYQQKSSQAPKLLFHYYDKDFNNEADTPDNFQSRRPNTSFCFLDIRSPGLGDTAMYLCATSRDGQASTDTQYFGPGTRLTVL.

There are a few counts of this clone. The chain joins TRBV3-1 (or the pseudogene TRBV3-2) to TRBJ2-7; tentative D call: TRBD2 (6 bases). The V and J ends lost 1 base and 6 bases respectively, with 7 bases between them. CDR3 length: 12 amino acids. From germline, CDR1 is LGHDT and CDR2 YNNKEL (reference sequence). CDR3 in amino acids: CASSQVGGEQYF. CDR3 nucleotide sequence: TGTGCCAGCAGCCAAGTGGGGGGCGAGCAGTACTTC.

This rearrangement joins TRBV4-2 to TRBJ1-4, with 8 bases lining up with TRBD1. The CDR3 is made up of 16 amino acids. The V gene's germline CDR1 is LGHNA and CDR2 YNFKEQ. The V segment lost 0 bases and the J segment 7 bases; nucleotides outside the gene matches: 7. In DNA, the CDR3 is TGTGCCAGCAGCCAAGATAACAGGGGGGTGGGTGAAAAACTGTTTTTT. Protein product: CASSQDNRGVGEKLFF.

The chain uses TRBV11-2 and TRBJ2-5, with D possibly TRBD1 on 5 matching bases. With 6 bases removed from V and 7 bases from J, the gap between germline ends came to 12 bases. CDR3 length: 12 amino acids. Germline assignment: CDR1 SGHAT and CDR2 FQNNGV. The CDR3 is CASSRTPRTQYF. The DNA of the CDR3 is TGTGCCAGCAGTCGGACACCTCGGACCCAGTACTTC.

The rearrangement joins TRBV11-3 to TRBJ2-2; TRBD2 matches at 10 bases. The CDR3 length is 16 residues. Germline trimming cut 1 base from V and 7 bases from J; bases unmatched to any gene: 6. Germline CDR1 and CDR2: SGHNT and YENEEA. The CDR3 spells CASSLGLAGDRGELFF. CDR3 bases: TGTGCCAGCAGCTTAGGTCTAGCGGGAGATCGCGGGGAGCTGTTTTTT.

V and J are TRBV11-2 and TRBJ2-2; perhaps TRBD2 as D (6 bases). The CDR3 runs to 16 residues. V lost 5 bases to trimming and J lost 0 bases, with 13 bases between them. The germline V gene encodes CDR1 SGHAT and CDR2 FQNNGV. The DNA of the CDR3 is TGTGCCAGCAGCGCAGGAGGACTAACGAACACCGGGGAGCTGTTTTTT. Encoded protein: CASSAGGLTNTGELFF.

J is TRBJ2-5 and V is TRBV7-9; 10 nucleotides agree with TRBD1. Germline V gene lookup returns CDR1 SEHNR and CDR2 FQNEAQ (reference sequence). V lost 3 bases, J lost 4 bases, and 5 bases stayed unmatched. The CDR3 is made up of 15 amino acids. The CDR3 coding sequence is TGTGCCAGCAGCTTGGGACAGGGGATGAGAGAGACCCAGTACTTC. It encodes CASSLGQGMRETQYF.

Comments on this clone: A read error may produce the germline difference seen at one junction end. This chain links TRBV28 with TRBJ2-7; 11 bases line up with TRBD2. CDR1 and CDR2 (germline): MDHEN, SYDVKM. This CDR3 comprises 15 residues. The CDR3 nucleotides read TGTGCCAGCAGACTCCTAGCGGGAGGCTCCCACGAGCAGTACTTC. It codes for CASRLLAGGSHEQYF.